This passage covers 12 T cell receptor beta chains from one sample sequenced in a study of shared clonotypes between healthy human individuals. The protocol was immunoSEQ multiplex PCR, while the TCRdb copy is restricted to in-frame clones and leaves out a portion. The sample holds over a million clones, roughly 96% seen once. Sequencing was carried out using naive CD4+ T cells sorted from blood. As for subset: CD45RA+ positively selected. Source of these receptors: a man aged 30 to 45 in good health.

The chain carries TRBV5-1 and TRBJ2-3, with TRBD2 identical over 8 bases. Germline trimming cut 7 bases from V and 5 bases from J; bases unmatched to any gene: 12. Germline V gene sequence: CDR1 SGHRS, CDR2 YFSETQ. The CDR3 length is 15 residues. DNA of the CDR3: TGCGCCAGCGGGAGAGCCGGACTAGCTCAAGATACGCAGTATTTT. This encodes CASGRAGLAQDTQYF.

This chain connects TRBV2 to TRBJ2-3; D tentatively fits TRBD1 or TRBD2 (5 bases each). V was trimmed by 7 bases and J by 2 bases, leaving 10 bases between them. The CDR3 has 13 residues. Per the germline V gene, CDR1 is SNHLY and CDR2 is FYNNEI. The CDR3 bases are TGTGCCAGCATCTGGGGACCCACAGATACGCAGTATTTT. This codes for CASIWGPTDTQYF.

The chain couples TRBV21-1 to TRBJ2-7; TRBD2, as called in the table, went unchecked against the DNA. TRBV21-1 is tagged as a pseudogene. The CDR3 has 15 residues. The CDR3: CASSKGLAGLREQYF. Here the CDR3 DNA reads TGTGCCAGCAGCAAAGGGTTAGCGGGACTTCGGGAGCAGTACTTC.

The rearrangement uses TRBV6-5 and TRBJ2-7, with 7 bases lining up with TRBD2. This CDR3 comprises 11 residues. Unmatched junction bases numbered 4, after V lost 8 bases and J lost 6 bases. From germline, CDR1 is MNHEY and CDR2 SVGAGI. CDR3 loop: CASGGVSEQYF. The CDR3 DNA reads as TGTGCCAGCGGGGGGGTGAGCGAGCAGTACTTC.

V gene TRBV18 combines with J gene TRBJ2-1; 14 nucleotides line up with TRBD2. Germline-derived CDR1 and CDR2 are KGHSH and LQKENI. CDR3 length: 20 amino acids. Trimming removed 8 bases from V and 2 bases from J; junction bases left unmatched: 17. The CDR3 is CASQPGTSGRDPWAYNEQFF. CDR3 nucleotides: TGTGCCAGCCAACCCGGGACTAGCGGGAGAGACCCGTGGGCCTACAATGAGCAGTTCTTC.

This clone was found once. CDR3 bases: TGTGCCAGTAGTATTGGGACGGTAAGCACAGATACGCAGTATTTT. Translating gives CASSIGTVSTDTQYF. The genes are TRBV19 and TRBJ2-3; possibly TRBD1 or TRBD2 for D (5 bases each). The germline V gene has CDR1 LNHDA and CDR2 SQIVND (reference sequence). Trimming stripped 3 bases from V and 0 bases from J, with 10 bases between. The CDR3 runs to 15 residues.

In its sample, this clone was seen once. The rearrangement links TRBV6-5 to TRBJ1-3; D call uncertain. Trimming shortened V by 6 bases and J by 0 bases, and 12 bases separated the two germline ends. The CDR3 contains 15 residues. Looked up from germline, CDR1 is MNHEY and CDR2 is SVGAGI. The CDR3 nucleotides are TGTGCCAGCAGCCTGACATCTACCTCTGGAAACACCATATATTTT. Encoded protein: CASSLTSTSGNTIYF.

The V and J genes are TRBV6-5 and TRBJ1-1; maybe TRBD1 (6 bases). The CDR3 is 11 residues long. The V gene lost 5 bases and the J gene lost 10 bases, with 11 bases spanning the gap. Germline values: CDR1 MNHEY, CDR2 SVGAGI. Written as DNA, the CDR3 is TGTGCCAGCAGTCCGGGGGCCAGAGCTTTCTTT. It specifies CASSPGARAFF.

This clone has a single count. CDR3: CASSQRQPGELFF. The DNA for the CDR3 is TGTGCCAGCAGCCAACGACAGCCCGGGGAGCTGTTTTTT. This sequence joins TRBV28 and TRBJ2-2; maybe TRBD1 (5 bases). CDR3 length equals 13 residues. Germline CDR1 reads MDHEN; CDR2 reads SYDVKM. Trimming removed 6 bases at V and 6 bases at J, with 11 bases between.

The V call is TRBV7-2, the J call TRBJ2-7; D is perhaps TRBD2 (6 bases). The ends were cut back, 4 bases at V and 3 bases at J, with 10 bases in the middle. The CDR3 extends over 13 amino acids. Germline values: CDR1 SGHTA, CDR2 FQGNSA. DNA of the CDR3: TGTGCCAGCAGCTGGGGACTTCACTACGAGCAGTACTTC. Protein sequence: CASSWGLHYEQYF.

This chain joins TRBV5-1 and TRBJ2-3; 12 bases are a match to TRBD1. This CDR3 comprises 17 residues. V lost 4 bases to trimming and J lost 1 base; unmatched junction nucleotides: 7. The germline gives CDR1 SGHRS, CDR2 YFSETQ. The CDR3 DNA is TGCGCCAGCAGCAGAGGGGACAGGGGGCAGGGCACAGATACGCAGTATTTT. Translated: CASSRGDRGQGTDTQYF.

This chain joins TRBV5-1 and TRBJ2-5; D ambiguous. This CDR3 is 12 amino acids long. CDR1 is SGHRS, CDR2 YFSETQ, per germline. V was cut by 2 bases and J by 5 bases, with 7 bases left in between. CDR3 region: CASSFRGETQYF. In DNA form, the CDR3 reads TGCGCCAGCAGCTTCCGTGGGGAGACCCAGTACTTC. Looking up the rest from reference TRBV5-1 and TRBJ2-5 gives the full variable domain: KAGVTQTPRYLIKTRGQQVTLSCSPISGHRSVSWYQQTPGQGLQFLFEYFSETQRNKGNFPGRFSGRQFSNSRSEMNVSTLELGDSALYLCASSFRGETQYFGPGTRLLVL.